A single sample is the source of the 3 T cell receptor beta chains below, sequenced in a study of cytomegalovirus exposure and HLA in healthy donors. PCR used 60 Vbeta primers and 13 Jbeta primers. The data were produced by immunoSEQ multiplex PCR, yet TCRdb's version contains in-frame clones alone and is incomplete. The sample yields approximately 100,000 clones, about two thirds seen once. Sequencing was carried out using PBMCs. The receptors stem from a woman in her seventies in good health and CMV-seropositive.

The CDR3 loop is CAWSVGETTNEKLFF. The CDR3 DNA reads as TGTGCCTGGAGTGTCGGGGAGACAACTAATGAAAAACTGTTTTTT. The V and J genes are TRBV30 and TRBJ1-4; no firm D call. CDR3 length: 15 amino acids. CDR1 is GTSNPN and CDR2 is SVGIG in the germline V gene (reference sequence). V lost 0 bases and J 0 bases, leaving 8 bases between the germline ends.

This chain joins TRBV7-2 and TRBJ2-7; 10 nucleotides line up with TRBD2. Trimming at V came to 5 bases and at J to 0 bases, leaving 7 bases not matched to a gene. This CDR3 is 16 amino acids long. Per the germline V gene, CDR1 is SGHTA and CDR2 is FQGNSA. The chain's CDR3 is CASSPSSGGFSYEQYF. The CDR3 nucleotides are TGTGCCAGCAGCCCCTCTAGCGGGGGTTTCTCCTACGAGCAGTACTTC.

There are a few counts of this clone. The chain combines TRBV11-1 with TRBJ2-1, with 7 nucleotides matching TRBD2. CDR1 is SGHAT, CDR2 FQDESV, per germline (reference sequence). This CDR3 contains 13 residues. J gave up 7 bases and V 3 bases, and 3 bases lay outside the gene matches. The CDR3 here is CASSLHGRNEQFF. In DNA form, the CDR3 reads TGTGCCAGCAGCTTGCACGGGAGGAATGAGCAGTTCTTC.